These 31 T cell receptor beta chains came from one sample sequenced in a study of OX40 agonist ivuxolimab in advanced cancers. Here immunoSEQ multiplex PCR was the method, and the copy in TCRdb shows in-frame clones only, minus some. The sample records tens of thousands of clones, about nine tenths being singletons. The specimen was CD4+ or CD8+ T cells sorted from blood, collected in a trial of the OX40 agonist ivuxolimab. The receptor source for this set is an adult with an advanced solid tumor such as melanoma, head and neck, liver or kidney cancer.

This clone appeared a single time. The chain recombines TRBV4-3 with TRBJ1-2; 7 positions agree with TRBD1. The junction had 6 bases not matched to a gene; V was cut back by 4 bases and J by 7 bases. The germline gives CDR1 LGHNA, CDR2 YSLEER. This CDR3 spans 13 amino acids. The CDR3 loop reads CASSPGGGFGYTF. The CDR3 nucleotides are TGCGCCAGCAGCCCGGGAGGGGGCTTTGGCTACACCTTC.

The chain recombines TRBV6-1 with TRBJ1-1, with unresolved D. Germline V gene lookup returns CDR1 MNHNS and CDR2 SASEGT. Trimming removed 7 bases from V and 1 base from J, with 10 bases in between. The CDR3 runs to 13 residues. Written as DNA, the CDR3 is TGTGCCAGCATCTTTACAGAGAACACTGAAGCTTTCTTT. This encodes CASIFTENTEAFF.

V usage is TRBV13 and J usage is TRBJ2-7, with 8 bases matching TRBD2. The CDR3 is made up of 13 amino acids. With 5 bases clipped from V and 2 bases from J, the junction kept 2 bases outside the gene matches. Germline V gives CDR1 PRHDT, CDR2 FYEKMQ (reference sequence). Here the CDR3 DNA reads TGTGCCAGCAGCCCGGGACTAGCCTACGAGCAGTACTTC. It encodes CASSPGLAYEQYF. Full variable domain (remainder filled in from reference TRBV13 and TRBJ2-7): AAGVIQSPRHLIKEKRETATLKCYPIPRHDTVYWYQQGPGQDPQFLISFYEKMQSDKGSIPDRFSAQQFSDYHSELNMSSLELGDSALYFCASSPGLAYEQYFGPGTRLTVT.

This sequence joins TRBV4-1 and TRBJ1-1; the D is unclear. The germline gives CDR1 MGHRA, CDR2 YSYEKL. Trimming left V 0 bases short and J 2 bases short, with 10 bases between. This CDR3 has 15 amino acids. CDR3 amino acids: CASSQDNGPNTEAFF. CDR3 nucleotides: TGCGCCAGCAGCCAAGACAACGGACCCAACACTGAAGCTTTCTTT.

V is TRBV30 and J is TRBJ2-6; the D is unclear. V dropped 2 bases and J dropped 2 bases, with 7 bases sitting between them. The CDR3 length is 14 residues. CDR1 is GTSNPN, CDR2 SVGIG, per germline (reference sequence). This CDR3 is CAWSFEAGANVLTF. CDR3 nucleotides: TGTGCCTGGAGTTTCGAGGCTGGGGCCAACGTCCTGACTTTC.

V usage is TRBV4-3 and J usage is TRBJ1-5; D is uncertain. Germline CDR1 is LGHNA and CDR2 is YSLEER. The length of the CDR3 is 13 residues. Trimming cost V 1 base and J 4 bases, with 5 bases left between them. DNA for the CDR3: TGCGCCAGCAGCCAAGTACAGAATCAGCCCCAGCATTTT. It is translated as CASSQVQNQPQHF.

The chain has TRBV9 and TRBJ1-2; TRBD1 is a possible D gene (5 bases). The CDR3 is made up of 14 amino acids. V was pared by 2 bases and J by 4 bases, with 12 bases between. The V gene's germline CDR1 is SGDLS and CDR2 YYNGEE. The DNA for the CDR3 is TGTGCCAGCAGCGTCGGTGGACAACTCTATGGCTACACCTTC. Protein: CASSVGGQLYGYTF.

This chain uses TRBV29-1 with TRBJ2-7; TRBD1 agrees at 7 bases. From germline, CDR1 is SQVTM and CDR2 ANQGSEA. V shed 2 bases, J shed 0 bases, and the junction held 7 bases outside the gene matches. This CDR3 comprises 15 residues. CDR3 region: CSVETLDRSSYEQYF. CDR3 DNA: TGCAGCGTTGAAACCCTGGACAGGAGCTCCTACGAGCAGTACTTC.

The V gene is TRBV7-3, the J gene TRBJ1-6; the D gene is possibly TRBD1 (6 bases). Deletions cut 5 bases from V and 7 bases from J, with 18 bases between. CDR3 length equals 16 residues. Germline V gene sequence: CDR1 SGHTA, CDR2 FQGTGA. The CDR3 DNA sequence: TGTGCCAGCAGCCCCGGGACAAGGGAGGGGAATTCACCCCTCCACTTT. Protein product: CASSPGTREGNSPLHF.

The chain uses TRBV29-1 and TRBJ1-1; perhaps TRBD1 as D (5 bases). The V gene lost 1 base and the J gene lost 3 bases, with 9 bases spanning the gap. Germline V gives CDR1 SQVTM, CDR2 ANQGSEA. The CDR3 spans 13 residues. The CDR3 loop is CSVEGGTHTEAFF. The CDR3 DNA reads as TGCAGCGTTGAAGGAGGGACCCACACTGAAGCTTTCTTT.

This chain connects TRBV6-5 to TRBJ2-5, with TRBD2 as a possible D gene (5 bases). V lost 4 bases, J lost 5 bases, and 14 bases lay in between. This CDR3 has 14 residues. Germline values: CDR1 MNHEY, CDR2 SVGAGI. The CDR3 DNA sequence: TGTGCCAGCAGTTCTATTAGCGCTAGGGAGACCCAGTACTTC. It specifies CASSSISARETQYF.

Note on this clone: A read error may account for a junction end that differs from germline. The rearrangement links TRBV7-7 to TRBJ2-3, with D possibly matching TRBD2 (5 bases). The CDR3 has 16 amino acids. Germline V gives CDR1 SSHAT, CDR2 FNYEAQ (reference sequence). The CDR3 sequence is CASSLAPGSRTDTQYF. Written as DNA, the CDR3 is TGTGCTAGCAGCTTAGCGCCGGGTAGTAGAACAGATACGCAGTATTTT.

The CDR3 spells CASSPQWGMLNTEAFF. The CDR3 DNA reads TGTGCCAGCAGCCCACAGTGGGGTATGCTGAACACTGAAGCTTTCTTT. The rearrangement uses TRBV7-2 and TRBJ1-1; D is unclear. The CDR3 totals 16 residues. Trimming took off 5 bases at V and 0 bases at J, with 16 bases between the two ends. CDR1 is SGHTA and CDR2 is FQGNSA in the germline V gene.

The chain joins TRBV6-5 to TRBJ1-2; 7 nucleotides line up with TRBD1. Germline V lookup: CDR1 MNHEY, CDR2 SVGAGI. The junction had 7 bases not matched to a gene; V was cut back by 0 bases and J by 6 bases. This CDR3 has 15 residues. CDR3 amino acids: CASSYSPRDSNGYTF. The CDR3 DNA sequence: TGTGCCAGCAGTTACTCCCCACGGGACAGCAATGGCTACACCTTC.

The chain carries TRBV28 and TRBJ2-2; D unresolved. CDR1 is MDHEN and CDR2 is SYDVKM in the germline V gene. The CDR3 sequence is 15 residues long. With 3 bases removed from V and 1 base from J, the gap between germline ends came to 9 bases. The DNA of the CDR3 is TGTGCCAGCAGTTTTCTAACGGTGAACACCGGGGAGCTGTTTTTT. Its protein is CASSFLTVNTGELFF.

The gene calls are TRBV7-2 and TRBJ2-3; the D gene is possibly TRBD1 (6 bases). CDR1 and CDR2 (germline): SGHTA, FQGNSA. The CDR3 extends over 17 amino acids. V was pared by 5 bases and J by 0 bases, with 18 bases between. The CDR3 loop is CASSPFGTNPSTDTQYF. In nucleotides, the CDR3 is TGTGCCAGCAGCCCATTTGGGACAAATCCTAGCACAGATACGCAGTATTTT.

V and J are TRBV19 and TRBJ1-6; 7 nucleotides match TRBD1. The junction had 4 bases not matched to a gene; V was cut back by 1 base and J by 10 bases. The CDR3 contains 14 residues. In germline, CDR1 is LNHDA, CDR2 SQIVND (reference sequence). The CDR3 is CASSIVAGGSPLHF. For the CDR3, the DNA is TGTGCCAGTAGTATAGTGGCAGGGGGATCACCCCTCCACTTT.

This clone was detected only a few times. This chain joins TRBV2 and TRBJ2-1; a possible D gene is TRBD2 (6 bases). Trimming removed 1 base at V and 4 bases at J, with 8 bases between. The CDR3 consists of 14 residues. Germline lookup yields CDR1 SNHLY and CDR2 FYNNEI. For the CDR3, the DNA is TGTGCCAGCAGTGAAGTCGGGAGTTACAATGAGCAGTTCTTC. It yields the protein CASSEVGSYNEQFF. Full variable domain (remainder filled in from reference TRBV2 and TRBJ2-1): EPEVTQTPSHQVTQMGQEVILRCVPISNHLYFYWYRQILGQKVEFLVSFYNNEISEKSEIFDDQFSVERPDGSNFTLKIRSTKLEDSAMYFCASSEVGSYNEQFFGPGTRLTVL.

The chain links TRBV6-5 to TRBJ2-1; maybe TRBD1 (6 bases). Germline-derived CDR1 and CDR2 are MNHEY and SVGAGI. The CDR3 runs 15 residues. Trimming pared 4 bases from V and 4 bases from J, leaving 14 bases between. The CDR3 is CASSFMTGTYNEQFF. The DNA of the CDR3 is TGTGCCAGCAGTTTTATGACCGGGACATACAATGAGCAGTTCTTC.

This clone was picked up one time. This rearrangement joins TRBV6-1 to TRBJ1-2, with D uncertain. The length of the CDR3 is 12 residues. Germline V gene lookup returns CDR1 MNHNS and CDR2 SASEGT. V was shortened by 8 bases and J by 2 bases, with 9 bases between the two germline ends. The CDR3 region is CASVGSNYGYTF. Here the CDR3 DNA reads TGTGCCAGCGTAGGGTCAAACTATGGCTACACCTTC.

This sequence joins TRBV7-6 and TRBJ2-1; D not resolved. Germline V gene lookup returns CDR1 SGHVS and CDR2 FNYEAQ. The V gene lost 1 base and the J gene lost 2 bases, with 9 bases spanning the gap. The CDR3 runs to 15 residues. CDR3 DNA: TGTGCCAGCAGCTTAGGGGGTAGCCCCTACAATGAGCAGTTCTTC. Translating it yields CASSLGGSPYNEQFF.

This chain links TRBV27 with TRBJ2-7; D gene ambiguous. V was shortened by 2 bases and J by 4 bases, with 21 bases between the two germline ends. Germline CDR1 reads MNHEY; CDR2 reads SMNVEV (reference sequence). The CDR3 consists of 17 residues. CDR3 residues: CASSLLARADIGYEQYF. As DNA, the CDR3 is TGTGCCAGCAGTTTACTTGCACGGGCAGATATTGGGTACGAGCAGTACTTC.

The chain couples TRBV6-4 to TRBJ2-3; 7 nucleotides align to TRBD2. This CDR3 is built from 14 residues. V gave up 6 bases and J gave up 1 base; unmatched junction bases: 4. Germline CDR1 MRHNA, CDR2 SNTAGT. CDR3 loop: CASRSGLGTDTQYF. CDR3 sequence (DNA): TGTGCCAGCAGAAGCGGACTAGGCACAGATACGCAGTATTTT.

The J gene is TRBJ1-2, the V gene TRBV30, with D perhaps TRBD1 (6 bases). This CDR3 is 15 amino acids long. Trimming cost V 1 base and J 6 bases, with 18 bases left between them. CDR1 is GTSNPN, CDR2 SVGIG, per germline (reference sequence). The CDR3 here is CAWSDTFGQFNGYTF. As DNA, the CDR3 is TGTGCCTGGAGTGACACCTTCGGACAGTTTAATGGCTACACCTTC.

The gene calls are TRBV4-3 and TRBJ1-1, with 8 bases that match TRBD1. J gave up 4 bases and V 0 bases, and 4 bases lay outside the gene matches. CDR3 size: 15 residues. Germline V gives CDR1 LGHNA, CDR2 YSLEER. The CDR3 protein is CASSQEGTGGTEAFF. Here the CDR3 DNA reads TGCGCCAGCAGCCAAGAAGGGACAGGCGGCACTGAAGCTTTCTTT.

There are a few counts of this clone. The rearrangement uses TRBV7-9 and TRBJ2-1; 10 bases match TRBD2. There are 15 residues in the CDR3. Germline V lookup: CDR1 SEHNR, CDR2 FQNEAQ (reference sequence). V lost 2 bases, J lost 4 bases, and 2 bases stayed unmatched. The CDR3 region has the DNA TGTGCCAGCAGCTTACTAGCGGGAGAATACAATGAGCAGTTCTTC. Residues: CASSLLAGEYNEQFF.

CDR3 DNA sequence: TGTGCCAGCAGTTACTCTGGGGATAACACTGAAGCTTTCTTT. Translation gives CASSYSGDNTEAFF. V gene TRBV27 combines with J gene TRBJ1-1, with D hard to call. The CDR3 has 14 amino acids. Trimming shortened V by 4 bases and J by 2 bases, and 11 bases separated the two germline ends. Germline-derived CDR1 and CDR2 are MNHEY and SMNVEV (reference sequence).

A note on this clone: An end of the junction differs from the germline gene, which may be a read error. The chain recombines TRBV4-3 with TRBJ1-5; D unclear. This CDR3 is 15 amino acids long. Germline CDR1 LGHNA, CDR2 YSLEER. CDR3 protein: CAGSQDWGPNQPQHF. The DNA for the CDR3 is TGCGCCGGCAGCCAAGATTGGGGTCCCAATCAGCCCCAGCATTTT.

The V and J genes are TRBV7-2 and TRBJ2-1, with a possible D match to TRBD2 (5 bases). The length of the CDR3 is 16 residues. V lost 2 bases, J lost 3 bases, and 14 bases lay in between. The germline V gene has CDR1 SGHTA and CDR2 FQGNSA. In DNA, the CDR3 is TGTGCCAGCAGCTTAAGCCTAGCATGGGACTACAATGAGCAGTTCTTC. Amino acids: CASSLSLAWDYNEQFF.

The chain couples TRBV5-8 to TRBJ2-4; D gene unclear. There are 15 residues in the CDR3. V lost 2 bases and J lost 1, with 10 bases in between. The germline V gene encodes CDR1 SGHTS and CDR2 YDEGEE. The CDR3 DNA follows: TGTGCCAGCAGCTTCCTCCCCGGTGCCAAAAACATTCAGTACTTC. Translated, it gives CASSFLPGAKNIQYF. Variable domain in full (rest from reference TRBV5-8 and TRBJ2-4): EAGVTQSPTHLIKTRGQQATLRCSPISGHTSVYWYQQALGLGLQFLLWYDEGEERNRGNFPPRFSGRQFPNYSSELNVNALELEDSALYLCASSFLPGAKNIQYFGAGTRLSVL.

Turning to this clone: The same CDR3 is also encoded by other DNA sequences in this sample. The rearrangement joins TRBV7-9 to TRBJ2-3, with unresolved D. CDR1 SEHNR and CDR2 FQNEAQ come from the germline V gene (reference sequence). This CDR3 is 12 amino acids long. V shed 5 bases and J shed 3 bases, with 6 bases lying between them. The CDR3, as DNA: TGTGCCAGCAGCCTCGGGACAGATACGCAGTATTTT. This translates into CASSLGTDTQYF.